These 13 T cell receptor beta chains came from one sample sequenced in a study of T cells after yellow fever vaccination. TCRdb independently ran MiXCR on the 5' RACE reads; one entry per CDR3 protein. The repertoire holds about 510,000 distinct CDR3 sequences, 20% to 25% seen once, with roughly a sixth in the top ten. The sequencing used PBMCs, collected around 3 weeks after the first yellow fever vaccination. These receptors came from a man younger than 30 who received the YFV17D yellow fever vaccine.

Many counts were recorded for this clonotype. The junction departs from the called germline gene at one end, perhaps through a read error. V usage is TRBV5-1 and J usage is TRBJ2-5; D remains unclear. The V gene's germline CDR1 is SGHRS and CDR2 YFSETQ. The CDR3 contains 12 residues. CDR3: CASSLGKETQYF. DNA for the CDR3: TGTGCCAGCAGCCTTGGCAAGGAGACCCAGTACTTC.

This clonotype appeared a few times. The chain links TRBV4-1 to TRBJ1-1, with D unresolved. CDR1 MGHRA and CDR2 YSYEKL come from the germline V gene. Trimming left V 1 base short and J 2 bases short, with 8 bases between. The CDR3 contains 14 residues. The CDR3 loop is CASSQGFGNTEAFF. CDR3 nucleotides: TGCGCCAGCAGCCAAGGATTTGGTAACACTGAAGCTTTCTTT.

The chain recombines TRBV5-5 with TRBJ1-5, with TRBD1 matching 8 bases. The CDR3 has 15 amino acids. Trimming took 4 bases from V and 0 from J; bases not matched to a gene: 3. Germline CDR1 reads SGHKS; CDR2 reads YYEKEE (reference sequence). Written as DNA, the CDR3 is TGTGCCAGCAGCCCGACAGGGGCTAGCAATCAGCCCCAGCATTTT. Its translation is CASSPTGASNQPQHF.

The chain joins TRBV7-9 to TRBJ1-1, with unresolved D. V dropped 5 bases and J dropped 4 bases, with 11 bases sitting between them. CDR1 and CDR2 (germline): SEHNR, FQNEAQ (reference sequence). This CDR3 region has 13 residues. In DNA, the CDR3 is TGTGCCAGCAGCCCCGTGTGGGGCACTGAAGCTTTCTTT. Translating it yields CASSPVWGTEAFF.

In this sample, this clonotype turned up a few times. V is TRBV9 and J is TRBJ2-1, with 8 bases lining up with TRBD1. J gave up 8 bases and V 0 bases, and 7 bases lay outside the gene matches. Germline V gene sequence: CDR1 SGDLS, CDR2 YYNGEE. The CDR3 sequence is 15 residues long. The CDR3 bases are TGTGCCAGCAGCGTAGCGACGGGACAGGTTTATGAGCAGTTCTTC. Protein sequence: CASSVATGQVYEQFF.

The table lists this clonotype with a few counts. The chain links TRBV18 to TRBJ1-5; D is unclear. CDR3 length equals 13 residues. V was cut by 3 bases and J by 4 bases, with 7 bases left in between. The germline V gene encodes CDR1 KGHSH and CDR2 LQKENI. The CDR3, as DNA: TGTGCCAGCTCACCGGAGAATAATCAGCCCCAGCATTTT. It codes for CASSPENNQPQHF.

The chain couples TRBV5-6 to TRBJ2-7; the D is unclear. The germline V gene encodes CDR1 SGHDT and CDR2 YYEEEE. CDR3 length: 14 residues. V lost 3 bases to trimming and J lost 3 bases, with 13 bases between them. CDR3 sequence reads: CASSSDWSHYEQYV. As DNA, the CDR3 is TGTGCCAGCAGCTCCGATTGGTCTCACTACGAGCAGTACGTC.

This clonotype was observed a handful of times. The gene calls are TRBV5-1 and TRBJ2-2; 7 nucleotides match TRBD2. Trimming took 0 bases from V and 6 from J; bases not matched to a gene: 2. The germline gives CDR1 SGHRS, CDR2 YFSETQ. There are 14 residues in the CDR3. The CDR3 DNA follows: TGCGCCAGCAGCTTGGAGACTAGCTCCGGGGAGCTGTTTTTT. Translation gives CASSLETSSGELFF.

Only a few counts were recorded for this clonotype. The CDR3 spells CASSPGLAGTQRTQYF. CDR3 nucleotide sequence: TGTGCCAGCAGCCCAGGACTAGCGGGCACCCAGCGTACGCAGTATTTT. The chain has TRBV3-1 and TRBJ2-3, with 11 bases fitting TRBD2. Germline V gene sequence: CDR1 LGHDT, CDR2 YNNKEL (reference sequence). V gave up 4 bases and J gave up 8 bases; unmatched junction bases: 11. The CDR3 is made up of 16 amino acids.

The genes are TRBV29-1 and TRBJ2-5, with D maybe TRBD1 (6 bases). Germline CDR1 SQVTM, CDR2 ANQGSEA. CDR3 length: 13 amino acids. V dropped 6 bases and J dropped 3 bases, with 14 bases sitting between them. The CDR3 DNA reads TGCAGCGTCGCTCGGACAGCAGAAGAGACCCAGTACTTC. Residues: CSVARTAEETQYF.

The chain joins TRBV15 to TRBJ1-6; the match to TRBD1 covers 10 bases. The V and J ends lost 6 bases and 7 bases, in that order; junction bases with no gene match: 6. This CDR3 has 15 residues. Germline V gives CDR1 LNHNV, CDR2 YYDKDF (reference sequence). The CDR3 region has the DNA TGTGCCACCAGTGACAGGGGGCAACTAAATTCACCCCTCCACTTT. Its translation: CATSDRGQLNSPLHF.

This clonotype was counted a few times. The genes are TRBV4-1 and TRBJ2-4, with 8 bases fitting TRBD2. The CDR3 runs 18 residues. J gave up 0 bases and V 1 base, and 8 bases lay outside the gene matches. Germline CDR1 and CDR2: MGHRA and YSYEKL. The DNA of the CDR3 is TGCGCCAGCAGCCAAGTCCTTGCGGGGGGACTAGCCAAAAACATTCAGTACTTC. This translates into CASSQVLAGGLAKNIQYF.

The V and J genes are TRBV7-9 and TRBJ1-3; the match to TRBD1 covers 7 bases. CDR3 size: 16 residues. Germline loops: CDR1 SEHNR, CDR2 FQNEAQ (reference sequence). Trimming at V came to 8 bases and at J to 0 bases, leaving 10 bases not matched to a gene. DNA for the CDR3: TGTGCCAGCGGGCACCAGGGGGGTCTCTCTGGAAACACCATATATTTT. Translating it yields CASGHQGGLSGNTIYF.